This record concerns one T cell receptor beta chain sequence. The antigen is unknown. Each single cDNA molecule received a unique molecular identifier. Using its own MiXCR run on the 5' RACE reads, TCRdb lists one record per CDR3 protein. The table records some 30,000 distinct CDR3 sequences, approximately 5.3% of them present only once. This sample is drawn from a study of early T cells in non-severe SARS-CoV-2 infection. Turning to the study itself: Unpaired chains resulted from sequencing bulk RNA of unsorted whole blood.

The ends lost 3 bases at V and 5 bases at J; junction bases unmatched: 11. The germline gives CDR1 SGHTA, CDR2 FQGNSA. The CDR3 has 16 amino acids. Study observations and caveats: Matching results from VDJdb favored anti-spike CD8 responses, leaving private and CD4 specificities undetected.

The rearrangement links TRBV7-2 to TRBJ2-3; 7 bases align to TRBD2. The source of this sequence is an adult who was a healthcare worker with PCR-confirmed SARS-CoV-2 infection or an uninfected control (not recorded which). The sample comprised whole blood. The CDR3 sequence is CASSFGGSSGGDTQYF. The CDR3 nucleotides are TGTGCCAGCAGCTTTGGGGGGTCTAGCGGAGGAGATACGCAGTATTTT.